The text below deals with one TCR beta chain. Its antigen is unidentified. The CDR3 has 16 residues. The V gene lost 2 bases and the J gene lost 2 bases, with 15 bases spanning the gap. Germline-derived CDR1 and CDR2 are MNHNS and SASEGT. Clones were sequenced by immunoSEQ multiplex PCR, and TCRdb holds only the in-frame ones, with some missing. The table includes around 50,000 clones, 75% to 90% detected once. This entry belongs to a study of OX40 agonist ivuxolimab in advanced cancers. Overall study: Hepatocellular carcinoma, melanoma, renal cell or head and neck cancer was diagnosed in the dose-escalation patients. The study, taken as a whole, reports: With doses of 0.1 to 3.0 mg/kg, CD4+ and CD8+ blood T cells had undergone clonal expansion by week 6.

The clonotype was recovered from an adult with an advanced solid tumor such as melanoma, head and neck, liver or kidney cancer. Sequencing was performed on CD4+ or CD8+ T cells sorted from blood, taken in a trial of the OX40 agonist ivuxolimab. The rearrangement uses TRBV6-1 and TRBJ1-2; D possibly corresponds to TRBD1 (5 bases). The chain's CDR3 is CASSEFGTGSNYGYTF. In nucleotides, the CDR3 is TGTGCCAGCAGTGAATTTGGGACCGGGAGCAACTATGGCTACACCTTC.